Listed here are 19 T cell receptor beta chains from one sample, sequenced in a study of T cell responses to AZD1222 COVID-19 vaccine. Produced via immunoSEQ multiplex PCR; TCRdb's table is partial and in-frame only. The sample carries about 120,000 clones, 75% to 95% recorded once. The sequences come from peripheral blood, collected 28 days after the second dose of the MenACWY control vaccine. The receptors come from an adult who received the MenACWY meningococcal vaccine as a control.

This chain joins TRBV5-4 and TRBJ2-7; 12 nucleotides match TRBD2. Trimming took 0 bases from V and 5 from J; bases not matched to a gene: 6. CDR1 SGHNT and CDR2 YYREEE come from the germline V gene (reference sequence). The CDR3 is 16 residues long. This chain's CDR3 is CASSLGLAGVDDEQYF. CDR3 in DNA: TGTGCCAGCAGCTTGGGACTAGCGGGAGTCGACGACGAGCAGTACTTC.

This clone qualifies as medium-sized. The V call is TRBV7-8, the J call TRBJ2-7; 8 nucleotides line up with TRBD2. The CDR3 extends over 15 amino acids. Germline V gene lookup returns CDR1 SGHVS and CDR2 FQNEAQ. V trimming: 2 bases; J trimming: 3 bases; junction bases outside the gene matches: 6. CDR3 sequence: CASSLISGKFYEQYF. CDR3 DNA sequence: TGTGCCAGCAGCTTAATTAGCGGGAAATTCTACGAGCAGTACTTC.

This chain connects TRBV6-5 to TRBJ2-7; tentative D call: TRBD2 (5 bases). This CDR3 region has 14 residues. Trimming took off 7 bases at V and 6 bases at J, with 19 bases between the two ends. Germline V gene lookup returns CDR1 MNHEY and CDR2 SVGAGI. Here the CDR3 reads CASTNWAGLSEQYV. The CDR3 bases are TGTGCCAGCACCAACTGGGCAGGACTCAGCGAGCAGTACGTC.

The V and J genes are TRBV29-1 and TRBJ1-1, with 11 positions matching TRBD1. The CDR3 extends over 17 amino acids. The V gene's germline CDR1 is SQVTM and CDR2 ANQGSEA. CDR3 bases: TGCAGTGCGTTGGGAGGACAGGGGGCGCCGGGGTATCCTGAAGCTTTCTTT. Amino acids: CSALGGQGAPGYPEAFF.

The CDR3 sequence is CASSILERLGGQFF. The CDR3 coding sequence is TGTGCCAGTAGTATACTAGAGCGGTTGGGAGGGCAGTTCTTC. This rearrangement joins TRBV19 to TRBJ2-1; D is possibly TRBD2 (6 bases). Trimming removed 2 bases at V and 12 bases at J, with 17 bases between. The CDR3 length is 14 residues. Germline loops: CDR1 LNHDA, CDR2 SQIVND (reference sequence).

The V call is TRBV7-8, the J call TRBJ1-2; 7 bases align to TRBD1. Trimming at V came to 4 bases and at J to 4 bases, leaving 9 bases not matched to a gene. Germline lookup yields CDR1 SGHVS and CDR2 FQNEAQ. The CDR3 is 15 residues long. DNA of the CDR3: TGTGCCAGCAGCTCGTCCGGGACAGTCATCTATGGCTACACCTTC. It is translated as CASSSSGTVIYGYTF. Looking up the rest from reference TRBV7-8 and TRBJ1-2 gives the full variable domain: GAGVSQSPRYKVAKRGQDVALRCDPISGHVSLFWYQQALGQGPEFLTYFQNEAQLDKSGLPSDRFFAERPEGSVSTLKIQRTQQEDSAVYLCASSSSGTVIYGYTFGSGTRLTVV.

The chain joins TRBV2 to TRBJ2-1, with 11 bases fitting TRBD2. The CDR3 is 20 amino acids. Germline V gene data show CDR1 as SNHLY and CDR2 as FYNNEI. V lost 2 bases to trimming and J lost 6 bases; unmatched junction nucleotides: 18. This CDR3 is CASSELPFPRLAGFSNEQFF. DNA of the CDR3: TGTGCCAGCAGTGAACTCCCATTCCCCCGACTAGCGGGGTTTAGCAATGAGCAGTTCTTC.

This clone was detected only a few times. This sequence joins TRBV10-3 and TRBJ1-1; D is ambiguous. Germline V CDR1 and CDR2: ENHRY, SYGVKD. The V gene lost 2 bases and the J gene lost 3 bases, with 7 bases spanning the gap. CDR3 length equals 13 residues. The CDR3 nucleotides read TGTGCCATCAGTGAGGAGAGATACACTGAAGCTTTCTTT. Translation: CAISEERYTEAFF.

The gene calls are TRBV2 and TRBJ1-3; D not certain. In germline, CDR1 is SNHLY, CDR2 FYNNEI. This CDR3 region has 14 residues. The ends were cut back, 3 bases at V and 0 bases at J, with 6 bases in the middle. CDR3 in DNA: TGTGCCAGCAGTGACCCCAGCTCTGGAAACACCATATATTTT. Translated: CASSDPSSGNTIYF.

This chain connects TRBV28 to TRBJ2-7; 11 nucleotides match TRBD1. Germline CDR1 and CDR2: MDHEN and SYDVKM. The CDR3 is made up of 17 amino acids. J lost 2 bases, V lost 5 bases, and 11 bases had no gene match. The CDR3 coding sequence is TGTGCCAGCAGTATAACTCCCGGGACAGGGGGGACCTACGAGCAGTACTTC. This sequence encodes CASSITPGTGGTYEQYF.

This chain uses TRBV28 with TRBJ1-5; perhaps TRBD1 as D (6 bases). V dropped 3 bases and J dropped 1 base, with 13 bases sitting between them. The V gene's germline CDR1 is MDHEN and CDR2 SYDVKM. The CDR3 contains 16 residues. CDR3 protein: CASSFTGSVSNQPQHF. CDR3 DNA: TGTGCCAGCAGTTTTACAGGGTCAGTAAGCAATCAGCCCCAGCATTTT.

The rearrangement uses TRBV30 and TRBJ2-7; perhaps TRBD1 as D (6 bases). With 3 bases removed from V and 2 bases from J, the gap between germline ends came to 11 bases. The CDR3 is 13 amino acids. CDR1 and CDR2 from the germline V gene are GTSNPN and SVGIG (reference sequence). The chain's CDR3 is CAWRRDTAYEQYF. CDR3 bases: TGTGCCTGGAGGAGGGACACCGCCTACGAGCAGTACTTC.

This clone was seen just once. The rearrangement links TRBV7-9 to TRBJ1-1, with D unresolved. The germline V gene has CDR1 SEHNR and CDR2 FQNEAQ (reference sequence). Trimming removed 5 bases at V and 1 base at J, with 11 bases between. The CDR3 spans 14 residues. This CDR3 reads CASSRFTENTEAFF. CDR3 DNA sequence: TGTGCCAGCAGCCGATTTACAGAGAACACTGAAGCTTTCTTT.

The rearrangement uses TRBV24-1 and TRBJ2-1, with D tentatively TRBD2 (6 bases). There are 18 residues in the CDR3. Germline V CDR1 and CDR2: KGHDR, SFDVKD. Trimming removed 4 bases at V and 0 bases at J, with 18 bases between. The CDR3 sequence is CATSDLGGPPSSYNEQFF. CDR3 sequence (DNA): TGTGCCACCAGTGACCTGGGGGGTCCGCCCAGCTCCTACAATGAGCAGTTCTTC.

V and J are TRBV30 and TRBJ2-5; D remains ambiguous. The germline gives CDR1 GTSNPN, CDR2 SVGIG (reference sequence). Trimming took off 0 bases at V and 5 bases at J, with 13 bases between the two ends. The CDR3 sequence is 14 residues long. DNA for the CDR3: TGTGCCTGGAGTGTACATCGGCGGATGGAGACCCAGTACTTC. It codes for CAWSVHRRMETQYF.

The V gene is TRBV4-2, the J gene TRBJ2-5; no definite D call. This CDR3 is built from 17 residues. CDR1 is LGHNA, CDR2 YNFKEQ, per germline. The ends were cut back, 0 bases at V and 1 base at J, with 15 bases in the middle. The CDR3 reads CASSQDQRKKRQETQYF. The CDR3 coding sequence is TGTGCCAGCAGCCAAGATCAGCGAAAGAAACGCCAAGAGACCCAGTACTTC.

The rearrangement joins TRBV7-8 to TRBJ2-2, with 13 nucleotides matching TRBD2. This CDR3 comprises 19 residues. The V gene end was trimmed by 0 bases and the J gene end by 6 bases; junction bases not matched to a gene: 10. Per the germline V gene, CDR1 is SGHVS and CDR2 is FQNEAQ. CDR3 region: CASSLAVGLAGLLAGELFF. DNA of the CDR3: TGTGCCAGCAGCTTAGCGGTGGGACTAGCGGGGTTACTCGCCGGGGAGCTGTTTTTT.

The chain uses TRBV2 and TRBJ2-3; TRBD2 matches 11 bases. The V segment lost 3 bases and the J segment 1 base; nucleotides outside the gene matches: 6. Germline V CDR1 and CDR2: SNHLY, FYNNEI. The CDR3 is 17 residues long. The CDR3 loop is CASSDSGTSGRTDTQYF. The CDR3 nucleotides read TGTGCCAGCAGTGACAGCGGGACTAGCGGACGCACAGATACGCAGTATTTT.

The chain uses TRBV15 and TRBJ1-4; no reliable D call. Germline-derived CDR1 and CDR2 are LNHNV and YYDKDF (reference sequence). The V and J ends lost 2 bases and 8 bases respectively, with 12 bases between them. This CDR3 has 14 residues. CDR3 bases: TGTGCCACCAGCAGAATAGGGCTAGAAGAAAAACTGTTTTTT. This translates into CATSRIGLEEKLFF.